The text below deals with one T cell receptor beta chain. Germline trimming cut 4 bases from V and 13 bases from J; bases unmatched to any gene: 11. The CDR3 spans 13 residues. Germline values: CDR1 LNHDA, CDR2 SQIVND (reference sequence). The entry originates in a study of blood T cell repertoires in COVID-19. Study in general: Samples of COVID-19 (acute and convalescent) were obtained from the United States, Italy and Spain. Sample material is recorded as cDNA or gDNA derived from T cells, B-cell-depleted T cells, or PBMCs.

Original processing notes: Amplification of reference gene primers was used by the study to estimate nucleated cell counts. Profiling relied on immunoSEQ multiplex PCR, and the TCRdb table lists in-frame clones only, not all of them. That table furnishes V, J and clone size, whereas the DNA furnished D and trimming. The sample consists of some 140,000 clones, 65% to 80% of them appearing once. V gene TRBV19 combines with J gene TRBJ2-3; 7 nucleotides match TRBD1. Specimen: peripheral blood. This clonotype was sampled from a man aged 60 to 69 with acute or convalescent COVID-19. This CDR3 reads CASSTEDGQGEYF. DNA of the CDR3: TGTGCCAGTAGTACGGAGGACGGCCAGGGGGAGTATTTT.